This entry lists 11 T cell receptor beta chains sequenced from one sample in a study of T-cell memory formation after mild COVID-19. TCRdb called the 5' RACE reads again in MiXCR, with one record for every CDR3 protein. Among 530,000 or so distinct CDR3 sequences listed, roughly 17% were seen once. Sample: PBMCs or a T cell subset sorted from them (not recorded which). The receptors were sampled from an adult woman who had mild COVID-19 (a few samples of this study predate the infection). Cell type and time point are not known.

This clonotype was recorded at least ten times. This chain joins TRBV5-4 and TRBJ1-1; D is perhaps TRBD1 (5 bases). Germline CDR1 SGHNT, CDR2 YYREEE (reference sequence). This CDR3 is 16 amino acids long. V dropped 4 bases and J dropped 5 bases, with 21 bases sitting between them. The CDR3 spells CASSHWTSTESTEAFF. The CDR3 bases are TGTGCCAGCAGCCACTGGACATCGACGGAGAGTACTGAAGCTTTCTTT. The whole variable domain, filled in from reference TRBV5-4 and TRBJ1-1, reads ETGVTQSPTHLIKTRGQQVTLRCSSQSGHNTVSWYQQALGQGPQFIFQYYREEENGRGNFPPRFSGLQFPNYSSELNVNALELDDSALYLCASSHWTSTESTEAFFGQGTRLTVV.

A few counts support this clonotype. The CDR3 nucleotides read TGTGCCAGCAGCAACTACGGTGGCTATGGCTACACCTTC. Translation gives CASSNYGGYGYTF. The rearrangement joins TRBV7-3 to TRBJ1-2, with unresolved D. V gave up 5 bases and J gave up 4 bases, with 11 bases separating them. This CDR3 is 13 amino acids long. The V gene's germline CDR1 is SGHTA and CDR2 FQGTGA.

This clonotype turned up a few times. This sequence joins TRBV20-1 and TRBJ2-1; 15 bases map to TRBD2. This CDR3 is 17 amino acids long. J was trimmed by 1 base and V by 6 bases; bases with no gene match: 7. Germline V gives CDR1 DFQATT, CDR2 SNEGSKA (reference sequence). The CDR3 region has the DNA TGCAGTGCCAGGACTAGCGGGAGGGGTGTATCCTACAATGAGCAGTTCTTC. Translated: CSARTSGRGVSYNEQFF.

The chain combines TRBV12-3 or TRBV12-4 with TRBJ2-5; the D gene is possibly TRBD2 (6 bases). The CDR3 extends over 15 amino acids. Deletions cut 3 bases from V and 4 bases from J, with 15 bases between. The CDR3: CASSLGRGYGETQYF. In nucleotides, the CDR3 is TGTGCCAGCAGTTTGGGTCGGGGGTATGGAGAGACCCAGTACTTC.

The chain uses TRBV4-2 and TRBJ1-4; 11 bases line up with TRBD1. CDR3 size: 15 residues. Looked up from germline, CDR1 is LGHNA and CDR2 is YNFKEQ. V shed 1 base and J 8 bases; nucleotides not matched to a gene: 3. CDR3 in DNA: TGTGCCAGCAGCCAAGCCGGGACAGGGGGGGAAAAACTGTTTTTT. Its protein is CASSQAGTGGEKLFF.

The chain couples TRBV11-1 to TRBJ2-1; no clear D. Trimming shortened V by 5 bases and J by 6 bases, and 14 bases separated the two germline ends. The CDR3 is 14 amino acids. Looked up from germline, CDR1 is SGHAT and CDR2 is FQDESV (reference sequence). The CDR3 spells CASSPSPDFNEQFF. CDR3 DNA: TGTGCCAGCAGCCCAAGTCCCGATTTCAATGAGCAGTTCTTC.

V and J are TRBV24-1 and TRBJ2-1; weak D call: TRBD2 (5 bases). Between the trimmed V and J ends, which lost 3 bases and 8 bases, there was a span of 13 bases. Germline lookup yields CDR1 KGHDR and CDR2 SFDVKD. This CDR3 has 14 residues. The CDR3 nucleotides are TGTGCCACCAGTGATCAACTAGGTGGGTATGAGCAGTTCTTC. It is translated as CATSDQLGGYEQFF.

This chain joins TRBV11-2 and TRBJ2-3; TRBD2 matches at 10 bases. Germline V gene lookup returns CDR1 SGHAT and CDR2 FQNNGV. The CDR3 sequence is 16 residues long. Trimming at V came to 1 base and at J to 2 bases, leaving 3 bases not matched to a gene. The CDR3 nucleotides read TGTGCCAGCAGCTTAGCGCTAGCGGGAGCCACAGATACGCAGTATTTT. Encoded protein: CASSLALAGATDTQYF.

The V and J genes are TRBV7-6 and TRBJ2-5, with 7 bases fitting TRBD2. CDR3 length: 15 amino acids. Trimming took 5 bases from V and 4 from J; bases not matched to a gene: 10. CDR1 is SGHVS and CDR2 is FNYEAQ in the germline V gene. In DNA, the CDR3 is TGTGCCAGCAGCCATAACGCCGCGGGGGTAGAGACCCAGTACTTC. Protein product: CASSHNAAGVETQYF.

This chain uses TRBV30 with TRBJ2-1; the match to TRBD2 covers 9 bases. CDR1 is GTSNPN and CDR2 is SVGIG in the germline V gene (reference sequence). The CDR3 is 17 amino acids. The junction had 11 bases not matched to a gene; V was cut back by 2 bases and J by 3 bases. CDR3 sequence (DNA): TGTGCCTGGAGTCCTCGACTAGCGGACCTACTCTACAATGAGCAGTTCTTC. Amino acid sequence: CAWSPRLADLLYNEQFF.

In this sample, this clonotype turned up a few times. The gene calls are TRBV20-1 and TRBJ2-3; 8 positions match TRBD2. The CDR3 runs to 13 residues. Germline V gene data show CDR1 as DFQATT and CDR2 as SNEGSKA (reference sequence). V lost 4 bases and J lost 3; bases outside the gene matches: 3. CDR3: CSAILAGTDTQYF. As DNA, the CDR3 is TGCAGTGCTATCTTAGCGGGGACAGATACGCAGTATTTT.